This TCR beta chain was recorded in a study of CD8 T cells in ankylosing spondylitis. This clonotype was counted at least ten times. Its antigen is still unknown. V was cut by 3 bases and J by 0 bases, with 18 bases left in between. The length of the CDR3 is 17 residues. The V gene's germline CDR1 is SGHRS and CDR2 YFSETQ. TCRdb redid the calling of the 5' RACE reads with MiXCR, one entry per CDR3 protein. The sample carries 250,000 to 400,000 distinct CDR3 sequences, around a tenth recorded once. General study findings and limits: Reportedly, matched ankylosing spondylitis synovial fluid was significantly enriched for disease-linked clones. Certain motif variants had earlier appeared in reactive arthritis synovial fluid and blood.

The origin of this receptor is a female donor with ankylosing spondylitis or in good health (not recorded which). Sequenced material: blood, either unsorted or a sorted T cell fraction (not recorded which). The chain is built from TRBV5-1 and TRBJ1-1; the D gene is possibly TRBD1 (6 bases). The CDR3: CASSSPVGHLMNTEAFF. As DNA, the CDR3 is TGCGCCAGCAGCTCCCCTGTGGGACACCTCATGAACACTGAAGCTTTCTTT.